One and the same sample provided the 22 T cell receptor beta chains below, sequenced in a study of blood T cell repertoires in COVID-19. Sequencing used immunoSEQ multiplex PCR; TCRdb keeps in-frame clones, though not all of them. The profile shows 200,000 or so clones, approximately 85% of them singletons. The sequenced sample consisted of peripheral blood. The receptors were gathered from a man in his fifties or sixties who had recovered from COVID-19.

The rearrangement joins TRBV5-6 to TRBJ2-7, with 7 positions matching TRBD1. The CDR3 has 14 amino acids. After removal of 1 base from V and 4 bases from J, the junction contained 5 bases not matched to a gene. Germline lookup yields CDR1 SGHDT and CDR2 YYEEEE. CDR3 coding DNA: TGTGCCAGCAGCTTGAACAGGGGCGGGTACGAGCAGTACTTC. Protein: CASSLNRGGYEQYF.

The chain links TRBV19 to TRBJ2-6, with D maybe TRBD1 (7 bases). CDR3 size: 21 residues. V was pared by 6 bases and J by 0 bases, with 27 bases between. Germline CDR1 LNHDA, CDR2 SQIVND (reference sequence). The DNA of the CDR3 is TGTGCCAGTAGGCCCCGAGGGCAGGGGGGTAACCTACTCTCTGGGGCCAACGTCCTGACTTTC. This translates into CASRPRGQGGNLLSGANVLTF.

The genes are TRBV25-1 and TRBJ2-6; 7 nucleotides match TRBD2. Germline-derived CDR1 and CDR2 are MGHDK and SYGVNS. V was pared by 7 bases and J by 1 base, with 10 bases of the junction left unmatched. This CDR3 is 17 amino acids long. CDR3 in DNA: TGTGCCAGCACCCCGTGGGGGGGAGGATCTGGGGCCAACGTCCTGACTTTC. Translating it yields CASTPWGGGSGANVLTF.

V gene TRBV29-1 combines with J gene TRBJ2-5; D is perhaps TRBD2 (5 bases). The CDR3 sequence is 13 residues long. The V and J ends lost 5 bases and 1 base respectively, with 11 bases between them. The germline CDR1 and CDR2 sequences are SQVTM and ANQGSEA. The CDR3 loop is CSVRRTIQETQYF. For the CDR3, the DNA is TGCAGCGTTCGGAGGACGATCCAAGAGACCCAGTACTTC. The full variable domain, in which reference TRBV29-1 and TRBJ2-5 provide the parts outside the CDR3, is SAVISQKPSRDICQRGTSLTIQCQVDSQVTMMFWYRQQPGQSLTLIATANQGSEATYESGFVIDKFPISRPNLTFSTLTVSNMSPEDSSIYLCSVRRTIQETQYFGPGTRLLVL.

The chain combines TRBV28 with TRBJ1-1; a possible D gene is TRBD1 (6 bases). This CDR3 has 13 residues. The V end lost 6 bases, the J end lost 3 bases, and 11 bases lay between the germline ends. Germline V gives CDR1 MDHEN, CDR2 SYDVKM. The chain's CDR3 is CASRGGPHTEAFF. CDR3 bases: TGTGCCAGCAGGGGGGGGCCCCACACTGAAGCTTTCTTT.

This chain uses TRBV18 with TRBJ2-3, with 8 bases aligning to TRBD2. Per germline, CDR1 KGHSH and CDR2 LQKENI. CDR3 length: 14 amino acids. The trim removed 8 bases at V and 0 bases at J, leaving 4 bases unmatched. CDR3 nucleotide sequence: TGTGCCAGCGCGAGCGGGAGAAGCACAGATACGCAGTATTTT. Protein sequence: CASASGRSTDTQYF.

Only a few counts were recorded for this clone. V and J are TRBV7-2 and TRBJ1-5, with D perhaps matching TRBD1 (5 bases). CDR3 length: 14 amino acids. Germline CDR1 is SGHTA and CDR2 is FQGNSA. Trimming shortened V by 4 bases and J by 2 bases, and 9 bases separated the two germline ends. The CDR3 sequence is CASSSDSRNQPQHF. The CDR3 DNA follows: TGTGCCAGCAGCTCCGACAGCCGCAATCAGCCCCAGCATTTT.

V usage is TRBV7-9 and J usage is TRBJ2-2, with a possible D match to TRBD2 (5 bases). From germline, CDR1 is SEHNR and CDR2 FQNEAQ (reference sequence). The CDR3 spans 12 residues. V lost 8 bases and J 4 bases, leaving 8 bases between the germline ends. As DNA, the CDR3 is TGTGCCAGCCTACGGGGCACCGGGGAGCTGTTTTTT. As protein: CASLRGTGELFF.

Here the CDR3 DNA reads TGTGCCAGCAGTTCAACCGGACTATTTTCCACCCAAGAGACCCAGTACTTC. Encoded protein: CASSSTGLFSTQETQYF. The chain carries TRBV28 and TRBJ2-5; D perhaps matches TRBD2 (6 bases). Trimming cost V 4 bases and J 1 base, with 19 bases left between them. CDR3 length equals 17 residues. Germline V gene lookup returns CDR1 MDHEN and CDR2 SYDVKM.

This chain joins TRBV2 and TRBJ1-2; TRBD1 matches 7 bases. The length of the CDR3 is 16 residues. Unmatched junction bases numbered 11, after V lost 7 bases and J lost 0 bases. In germline, CDR1 is SNHLY, CDR2 FYNNEI. The CDR3 is CASKQLDRVTNYGYTF. Written as DNA, the CDR3 is TGTGCCAGCAAACAGCTTGACAGGGTTACTAACTATGGCTACACCTTC.

V and J are TRBV19 and TRBJ1-1, with D possibly TRBD1 on 6 matching bases. Germline CDR1 LNHDA, CDR2 SQIVND (reference sequence). V lost 9 bases, J lost 0 bases, and 17 bases lay in between. This CDR3 contains 15 residues. The chain's CDR3 is CASRISGAMNTEAFF. CDR3 DNA sequence: TGTGCCAGCAGAATCTCAGGGGCTATGAACACTGAAGCTTTCTTT.

The chain combines TRBV19 with TRBJ1-1; 7 bases map to TRBD1. V gave up 2 bases and J gave up 7 bases; unmatched junction bases: 4. Germline V gene sequence: CDR1 LNHDA, CDR2 SQIVND (reference sequence). This CDR3 has 13 amino acids. CDR3 in amino acids: CASSIRQGGEAFF. The DNA for the CDR3 is TGTGCCAGTAGTATACGACAGGGTGGTGAAGCTTTCTTT.

The genes are TRBV28 and TRBJ1-2; D is unclear. The V gene's germline CDR1 is MDHEN and CDR2 SYDVKM. The V end lost 7 bases, the J end lost 3 bases, and 18 bases lay between the germline ends. CDR3 length: 15 amino acids. The CDR3 protein is CASTTPGWGDYGYTF. DNA for the CDR3: TGTGCCAGCACCACCCCCGGATGGGGAGACTATGGCTACACCTTC.

The rearrangement uses TRBV28 and TRBJ1-5; 11 nucleotides align to TRBD1. This CDR3 has 16 residues. From germline, CDR1 is MDHEN and CDR2 SYDVKM. Trimming removed 2 bases from V and 6 bases from J; junction bases left unmatched: 6. The CDR3 sequence: CASSLPPGQGGQPQHF. The CDR3 bases are TGTGCCAGCAGTTTACCTCCGGGACAGGGGGGTCAGCCCCAGCATTTT.

The rearrangement uses TRBV12-1 and TRBJ2-1; the DNA was not used to check the table's D call, TRBD2. TRBV12-1 is labeled a pseudogene. The CDR3 runs to 17 residues. The CDR3 loop reads CASSFPQRASSYNEQFF. The CDR3, as DNA: TGTGCCAGCAGCTTTCCCCAGAGGGCTAGCTCCTACAATGAGCAGTTCTTC.

The chain couples TRBV9 to TRBJ1-5; 11 bases fit TRBD1. Trimming removed 2 bases from V and 4 bases from J; junction bases left unmatched: 14. The CDR3 runs 19 residues. Germline V lookup: CDR1 SGDLS, CDR2 YYNGEE. CDR3 in amino acids: CASSVRHRDRGTWNQPQHF. In nucleotides, the CDR3 is TGTGCCAGCAGCGTGAGACACCGGGACAGGGGGACTTGGAATCAGCCCCAGCATTTT.

The chain joins TRBV30 to TRBJ1-5; weak D call: TRBD1 (5 bases). Per germline, CDR1 GTSNPN and CDR2 SVGIG (reference sequence). The CDR3 extends over 15 amino acids. The V and J ends lost 2 bases and 0 bases respectively, with 11 bases between them. The CDR3: CAWSQGSNSNQPQHF. The CDR3 DNA follows: TGTGCCTGGAGTCAGGGATCTAATAGCAATCAGCCCCAGCATTTT.

The CDR3 sequence: CASSPGQGYGANVLTF. CDR3 in DNA: TGTGCCAGCAGCCCCGGACAGGGGTATGGGGCCAACGTCCTGACTTTC. The chain employs TRBV3-1 (or the pseudogene TRBV3-2) and TRBJ2-6; the match to TRBD1 covers 9 bases. Losses at the gene ends were 4 bases for V and 3 bases for J; bases not matched to a gene: 4. Germline assignment: CDR1 LGHDT and CDR2 YNNKEL (reference sequence). The CDR3 covers 16 residues.

A few counts support this clone. DNA of the CDR3: TGTGCCAGCTCCCAATCGGGGAGCTACGAGCAGTACTTC. Amino acid sequence: CASSQSGSYEQYF. The chain links TRBV18 to TRBJ2-7, with a weak D call TRBD2 (5 bases). Germline V gene sequence: CDR1 KGHSH, CDR2 LQKENI. V dropped 6 bases and J dropped 3 bases, with 12 bases sitting between them. The CDR3 has 13 residues.

The genes are TRBV5-5 and TRBJ1-6; D perhaps matches TRBD1 (6 bases). Looked up from germline, CDR1 is SGHKS and CDR2 is YYEKEE (reference sequence). Trimming stripped 1 base from V and 4 bases from J, with 9 bases between. This CDR3 contains 15 residues. The CDR3 coding sequence is TGTGCCAGCAGCTTGACAGGGTCGTATAATTCACCCCTCCACTTT. This translates into CASSLTGSYNSPLHF.

V and J are TRBV19 and TRBJ2-6, with 7 positions matching TRBD2. This CDR3 contains 17 residues. Germline-derived CDR1 and CDR2 are LNHDA and SQIVND (reference sequence). Germline trimming cut 3 bases from V and 2 bases from J; bases unmatched to any gene: 7. The CDR3 region is CASSIGGSVPGANVLTF. The DNA of the CDR3 is TGTGCCAGTAGTATCGGCGGGAGTGTACCTGGGGCCAACGTCCTGACTTTC.

This clone has just one count. V gene TRBV29-1 combines with J gene TRBJ2-5, with 7 nucleotides matching TRBD1. Germline CDR1 and CDR2: SQVTM and ANQGSEA. The V gene end was trimmed by 6 bases and the J gene end by 1 base; junction bases not matched to a gene: 5. The CDR3 length is 13 residues. In DNA, the CDR3 is TGCAGCGTCGGGACAGCGACCCAAGAGACCCAGTACTTC. The encoded protein is CSVGTATQETQYF. The full variable domain, rest sourced from reference TRBV29-1 and TRBJ2-5, is SAVISQKPSRDICQRGTSLTIQCQVDSQVTMMFWYRQQPGQSLTLIATANQGSEATYESGFVIDKFPISRPNLTFSTLTVSNMSPEDSSIYLCSVGTATQETQYFGPGTRLLVL.